One and the same sample provided the 27 T cell receptor beta chains below, sequenced in a study of blood T cell repertoires in COVID-19 (dated by TCRdb to the early 2020s). Library method: the immunoSEQ multiplex PCR assay. TCRdb mirrors the immuneACCESS table, restricted to in-frame sequences. Some clones are absent from its copies; in checked studies, under half trace to an unresolved V gene, and the reason for the others is unknown. The sample includes around 150,000 clones, with 90% to 95% observed a single time. The ten largest account for 3.5% to 5% of the sample. Material for sequencing was peripheral blood. Source of these receptors: a woman between 45 and 65 years old with acute or convalescent COVID-19.

The chain uses TRBV19 and TRBJ2-4; the match to TRBD1 covers 8 bases. The germline CDR1 and CDR2 sequences are LNHDA and SQIVND (reference sequence). The V and J ends lost 0 bases and 7 bases, in that order; junction bases with no gene match: 8. The CDR3 covers 16 residues. For the CDR3, the DNA is TGTGCCAGTAGTATAGATCCCGTGGGACAGGTGAACATTCAGTACTTC. It is translated as CASSIDPVGQVNIQYF.

The chain employs TRBV28 and TRBJ1-3; weak D call: TRBD1 (6 bases). Germline loops: CDR1 MDHEN, CDR2 SYDVKM. This CDR3 contains 16 residues. Trimming pared 5 bases from V and 2 bases from J, leaving 16 bases between. CDR3 coding DNA: TGTGCCAGCAGTCCACCACCGAAGGGGGCTGGAAACACCATATATTTT. Its translation is CASSPPPKGAGNTIYF.

The chain joins TRBV27 to TRBJ1-6; D unclear. Germline V gene data show CDR1 as MNHEY and CDR2 as SMNVEV (reference sequence). V gave up 3 bases and J gave up 8 bases, with 5 bases separating them. The CDR3 extends over 12 amino acids. CDR3: CASSFPDSPLHF. The CDR3 nucleotides are TGTGCCAGCAGTTTCCCTGATTCACCCCTCCACTTT.

In regard to this clone: At the DNA level, this CDR3 is encoded by other sequences in the same sample as well. The V call is TRBV18, the J call TRBJ1-1, with 10 bases matching TRBD1. Per the germline V gene, CDR1 is KGHSH and CDR2 is LQKENI. The CDR3 is 13 residues long. Losses at the gene ends were 3 bases for V and 8 bases for J; bases not matched to a gene: 3. CDR3 sequence reads: CASSPGQGSEAFF. The CDR3 coding sequence is TGTGCCAGCTCACCGGGACAGGGGAGCGAAGCTTTCTTT.

This chain joins TRBV6-1 and TRBJ1-2; unclear D gene. CDR1 is MNHNS and CDR2 is SASEGT in the germline V gene. V gave up 2 bases and J gave up 13 bases, with 11 bases separating them. The CDR3 sequence is 11 residues long. Here the CDR3 reads CASSEYEAGTF. The DNA of the CDR3 is TGTGCCAGCAGTGAATATGAGGCGGGCACCTTC.

This clone qualifies as medium-sized. The chain carries TRBV7-9 and TRBJ1-2; 10 bases are shared with TRBD1. Looked up from germline, CDR1 is SEHNR and CDR2 is FQNEAQ (reference sequence). Germline trimming cut 3 bases from V and 4 bases from J; bases unmatched to any gene: 8. The CDR3 totals 16 residues. CDR3 in amino acids: CASSFDRGLRGYGYTF. The DNA of the CDR3 is TGTGCCAGCAGCTTTGACAGGGGGCTTCGGGGCTATGGCTACACCTTC.

The chain couples TRBV4-1 to TRBJ2-1; 10 bases are shared with TRBD2. The CDR3 loop spans 14 amino acids. Germline CDR1 and CDR2: MGHRA and YSYEKL. Trimming cost V 3 bases and J 10 bases; bases outside gene matches: 6. The CDR3 nucleotides are TGCGCCAGCAGCCATGCCACTAGCGGGACAGAGCAGTTCTTC. Protein: CASSHATSGTEQFF.

This clone was seen a single time. J is TRBJ2-2 and V is TRBV11-2, with a tentative D call TRBD1 (5 bases). Trimming removed 1 base from V and 0 bases from J, with 9 bases in between. The CDR3 spans 16 residues. From germline, CDR1 is SGHAT and CDR2 FQNNGV. CDR3 residues: CASSLGTRANTGELFF. In nucleotides, the CDR3 is TGTGCCAGCAGCTTAGGGACCAGGGCGAACACCGGGGAGCTGTTTTTT.

The CDR3 protein is CASSQSWRDEQYF. CDR3 nucleotides: TGTGCCAGCAGTCAGTCGTGGAGGGACGAGCAGTACTTC. The chain uses TRBV28 and TRBJ2-7, with a weak D call TRBD2 (6 bases). V lost 5 bases, J lost 5 bases, and 13 bases lay in between. The CDR3 covers 13 residues. Germline CDR1 reads MDHEN; CDR2 reads SYDVKM.

The V and J genes are TRBV9 and TRBJ2-1; the match to TRBD2 covers 11 bases. This CDR3 spans 17 amino acids. Losses at the gene ends were 4 bases for V and 3 bases for J; bases not matched to a gene: 9. CDR1 and CDR2 from the germline V gene are SGDLS and YYNGEE. This chain's CDR3 is CASSPRGGTSGYNEQFF. In DNA form, the CDR3 reads TGTGCCAGCAGCCCCAGAGGCGGGACTAGCGGCTACAATGAGCAGTTCTTC.

The V gene is TRBV3-1 (or the pseudogene TRBV3-2), the J gene TRBJ2-7, with a tentative D call TRBD2 (6 bases). The V gene's germline CDR1 is LGHDT and CDR2 YNNKEL (reference sequence). The CDR3 contains 15 residues. V was trimmed by 6 bases and J by 0 bases, leaving 15 bases between them. For the CDR3, the DNA is TGTGCCAGCAGTTACGAGGGGACTTCCTCCTACGAGCAGTACTTC. As protein: CASSYEGTSSYEQYF.

The gene calls are TRBV19 and TRBJ2-7; TRBD1 agrees at 9 bases. With V trimmed by 3 bases and J by 6 bases, 6 bases remained unmatched. CDR3 length: 14 residues. In germline, CDR1 is LNHDA, CDR2 SQIVND (reference sequence). CDR3: CASSMGQGNGEQYF. The DNA for the CDR3 is TGTGCCAGTAGTATGGGACAGGGAAATGGCGAGCAGTACTTC.

The rearrangement uses TRBV12-5 and TRBJ1-1, with D possibly matching TRBD1 (6 bases). The CDR3 spans 12 residues. The V end lost 6 bases, the J end lost 10 bases, and 15 bases lay between the germline ends. The germline gives CDR1 LGHNT, CDR2 FRNRAP. The CDR3: CASGKTGYRAFF. DNA for the CDR3: TGTGCTAGTGGGAAAACAGGGTATCGAGCTTTCTTT.

The V gene is TRBV7-9, the J gene TRBJ1-2; D not resolved. From germline, CDR1 is SEHNR and CDR2 FQNEAQ (reference sequence). The length of the CDR3 is 16 residues. Trimming removed 5 bases from V and 4 bases from J, with 20 bases in between. CDR3 nucleotides: TGTGCCAGCAGCCCCAAAGGAGGCATTGAGTCCTATGGCTACACCTTC. This codes for CASSPKGGIESYGYTF.

V and J are TRBV4-3 and TRBJ2-7; D remains unclear. The ends were cut back, 0 bases at V and 1 base at J, with 7 bases in the middle. The length of the CDR3 is 14 residues. From germline, CDR1 is LGHNA and CDR2 YSLEER. CDR3 protein: CASSQEIGSYEQYF. Here the CDR3 DNA reads TGCGCCAGCAGCCAAGAAATCGGGTCCTACGAGCAGTACTTC.

The chain uses TRBV30 and TRBJ2-7, with TRBD2 identical over 7 bases. After removal of 2 bases from V and 9 bases from J, the junction contained 7 bases not matched to a gene. The germline CDR1 and CDR2 sequences are GTSNPN and SVGIG (reference sequence). The CDR3 contains 12 residues. CDR3 sequence reads: CAWSPTSFLQYF. The CDR3 DNA follows: TGTGCCTGGAGTCCGACTAGCTTCTTGCAGTACTTC.

CDR3 DNA: TGTGCCAGCAGTTCGAGGGGGGGGGTTCGGGAGACCCAGTACTTC. Its protein product is CASSSRGGVRETQYF. This rearrangement joins TRBV6-5 to TRBJ2-5; the D gene is possibly TRBD2 (7 bases). In germline, CDR1 is MNHEY, CDR2 SVGAGI. The ends were cut back, 4 bases at V and 5 bases at J, with 17 bases in the middle. The CDR3 loop spans 15 amino acids.

This chain uses TRBV11-3 with TRBJ2-3, with a possible D match to TRBD1 (5 bases). The V end was cut by 1 base, the J end by 4 bases, with 9 bases between. This CDR3 contains 14 residues. Germline CDR1 and CDR2: SGHNT and YENEEA. The CDR3 DNA reads TGTGCCAGCAGCTTAGGCAGGGCTTCAGATACGCAGTATTTT. Amino acid sequence: CASSLGRASDTQYF.

The rearrangement uses TRBV24-1 and TRBJ1-1; 7 nucleotides line up with TRBD1. The trim removed 4 bases at V and 11 bases at J, leaving 6 bases unmatched. The CDR3 has 12 amino acids. CDR1 and CDR2 (germline): KGHDR, SFDVKD. CDR3 DNA sequence: TGTGCCACCAGTGAAGCACAGGGGAAGGCTTTCTTT. It encodes CATSEAQGKAFF.

The V call is TRBV11-2, the J call TRBJ1-4; D perhaps matches TRBD1 (5 bases). CDR3 length equals 13 residues. Deletions cut 1 base from V and 8 bases from J, with 8 bases between. Germline V gives CDR1 SGHAT, CDR2 FQNNGV. CDR3 residues: CASSLGGREKLFF. In DNA, the CDR3 is TGTGCCAGCAGCTTAGGGGGCCGGGAAAAACTGTTTTTT.

This chain joins TRBV7-8 and TRBJ1-2, with 8 nucleotides matching TRBD1. This CDR3 spans 15 amino acids. Trimming removed 5 bases from V and 0 bases from J; junction bases left unmatched: 5. Germline CDR1 and CDR2: SGHVS and FQNEAQ. CDR3 nucleotides: TGTGCCAGCAGCCTCAGACAGGGGACTAACTATGGCTACACCTTC. The encoded protein is CASSLRQGTNYGYTF. Together with reference TRBV7-8 and TRBJ1-2, the CDR3 gives the full variable domain: GAGVSQSPRYKVAKRGQDVALRCDPISGHVSLFWYQQALGQGPEFLTYFQNEAQLDKSGLPSDRFFAERPEGSVSTLKIQRTQQEDSAVYLCASSLRQGTNYGYTFGSGTRLTVV.

The chain combines TRBV11-2 with TRBJ1-5; possibly TRBD1 for D (6 bases). The CDR3 totals 13 residues. Trimming removed 9 bases at V and 0 bases at J, with 9 bases between. The germline V gene has CDR1 SGHAT and CDR2 FQNNGV. The CDR3 loop reads CARPGASNQPQHF. Written as DNA, the CDR3 is TGTGCCAGGCCAGGGGCTAGCAATCAGCCCCAGCATTTT.

The rearrangement links TRBV27 to TRBJ2-7, with TRBD2 as a possible D gene (6 bases). CDR3 length: 14 residues. With 5 bases removed from V and 3 bases from J, the gap between germline ends came to 14 bases. Germline CDR1 and CDR2: MNHEY and SMNVEV (reference sequence). CDR3 in amino acids: CASSPPGLRYEQYF. Written as DNA, the CDR3 is TGTGCCAGCAGTCCTCCGGGACTCCGCTACGAGCAGTACTTC.

The chain employs TRBV11-2 and TRBJ2-3; TRBD2 agrees at 9 bases. The CDR3 totals 17 residues. Germline V lookup: CDR1 SGHAT, CDR2 FQNNGV. The V gene end was trimmed by 5 bases and the J gene end by 5 bases; junction bases not matched to a gene: 14. CDR3 sequence: CASSQSRGGRAVDTQYF. For the CDR3, the DNA is TGTGCCAGCAGCCAATCTAGGGGCGGGAGGGCCGTAGATACGCAGTATTTT.

The genes are TRBV27 and TRBJ2-7; possible D gene TRBD2, 6 bases. V lost 2 bases to trimming and J lost 6 bases, with 11 bases between them. The length of the CDR3 is 13 residues. From germline, CDR1 is MNHEY and CDR2 SMNVEV (reference sequence). CDR3 sequence: CASSLAGRREQYF. As DNA, the CDR3 is TGTGCCAGCAGTTTAGCAGGGAGGCGCGAGCAGTACTTC.

V and J are TRBV5-1 and TRBJ1-3; D unresolved. CDR1 and CDR2 from the germline V gene are SGHRS and YFSETQ. This CDR3 comprises 15 residues. The V and J ends lost 0 bases and 0 bases respectively, with 7 bases between them. CDR3 nucleotides: TGCGCCAGCAGCTTGGCCGACACCTCTGGAAACACCATATATTTT. Translated: CASSLADTSGNTIYF.

The chain joins TRBV6-1 to TRBJ1-5, with 8 bases identical to TRBD1. Germline loops: CDR1 MNHNS, CDR2 SASEGT. The CDR3 is 15 amino acids. The V segment lost 3 bases and the J segment 6 bases; nucleotides outside the gene matches: 7. CDR3 region: CASSEGRGPGQPQHF. The CDR3 DNA sequence: TGTGCCAGCAGTGAGGGCAGGGGGCCGGGTCAGCCCCAGCATTTT.